The 13 T cell receptor beta chains presented below share a single source sample, sequenced in a study of sequential checkpoint blockade in melanoma. Treatment of the sample: randomized to nivolumab then ipilimumab (arm A) or the reverse (arm B). Clones were read by immunoSEQ multiplex PCR, and TCRdb kept only the in-frame ones, dropping some. The table shows approximately 3,500 clones, with 20% to 25% occurring only once. Material: tumor tissue (inferred from file names), obtained from a patient given nivolumab and ipilimumab in sequence. The receptor set was obtained from a human donor with melanoma.

This clone was seen a handful of times. J is TRBJ2-7 and V is TRBV6-8, with D hard to call. There are 12 residues in the CDR3. CDR1 MNHGY and CDR2 SAAAGT come from the germline V gene. V was clipped by 4 bases and J by 4 bases, with 8 bases between them. CDR3 protein: CASSSSWYEQYF. In nucleotides, the CDR3 is TGTGCCAGCAGTTCCTCGTGGTACGAGCAGTACTTC.

The chain has TRBV10-3 and TRBJ2-3, with 10 bases aligning to TRBD2. Germline V gene lookup returns CDR1 ENHRY and CDR2 SYGVKD. V was pared by 5 bases and J by 1 base, with 3 bases of the junction left unmatched. The CDR3 is 15 residues long. The CDR3, as DNA: TGTGCCATCAGTAAAGGACTAGCGGGCACAGATACGCAGTATTTT. This gives the protein CAISKGLAGTDTQYF.

This clone showed up many times. The chain carries TRBV10-2 and TRBJ1-1; D might be TRBD1 (6 bases). The germline gives CDR1 WSHSY, CDR2 SAAADI. The CDR3 is 14 amino acids. V lost 5 bases and J 1 base, leaving 11 bases between the germline ends. DNA of the CDR3: TGCGCCAGCAGTCGCGGACAGACGAACACTGAAGCTTTCTTT. Amino acid sequence: CASSRGQTNTEAFF.

V is TRBV12-5 and J is TRBJ1-1; D is possibly TRBD1 (6 bases). Trimming removed 5 bases from V and 3 bases from J, with 13 bases in between. Germline V lookup: CDR1 LGHNT, CDR2 FRNRAP. The CDR3 is made up of 14 amino acids. The DNA for the CDR3 is TGTGCTAGTGGTCTCGACAGGCCCTACACTGAAGCTTTCTTT. Its protein is CASGLDRPYTEAFF.

The table lists this clone with many counts. The chain is built from TRBV6-8 and TRBJ2-3; a possible D gene is TRBD2 (6 bases). The CDR3 has 15 amino acids. Germline-derived CDR1 and CDR2 are MNHGY and SAAAGT. Trimming removed 2 bases from V and 4 bases from J, with 13 bases in between. The CDR3 spells CASSYGGSGADTQYF. The CDR3 coding sequence is TGTGCCAGCAGTTACGGGGGTAGCGGAGCAGATACGCAGTATTTT.

Details on this clone: Germline and junction disagree at one end, which may indicate a read error. This chain connects TRBV6-4 to TRBJ1-1; possibly TRBD1 for D (6 bases). This CDR3 region has 14 residues. Germline V gene lookup returns CDR1 MRHNA and CDR2 SNTAGT. CDR3 DNA sequence: TGCGCCAGCAGTCGCGGACAGACGAACACTGAAGCTTTCTTT. Translating gives CASSRGQTNTEAFF.

This chain joins TRBV9 and TRBJ1-2; 7 bases are shared with TRBD1. Germline lookup yields CDR1 SGDLS and CDR2 YYNGEE. The V and J ends lost 4 bases and 7 bases, in that order; junction bases with no gene match: 4. The CDR3 spans 12 residues. The CDR3 region has the DNA TGTGCCAGCAGCACAGGGGCCTCTGGCTACACCTTC. Its protein is CASSTGASGYTF.

The V call is TRBV5-1, the J call TRBJ1-1, with TRBD1 as a possible D gene (5 bases). The germline gives CDR1 SGHRS, CDR2 YFSETQ. The CDR3 loop spans 16 amino acids. V shed 0 bases and J shed 1 base, with 13 bases lying between them. The CDR3 DNA reads TGCGCCAGCAGCTTGGAAGGGGTCTTTAAGAACACTGAAGCTTTCTTT. Translated: CASSLEGVFKNTEAFF.

This clone was counted only a few times. In the same sample, other DNA sequences code for this CDR3. This sequence joins TRBV29-1 and TRBJ2-7; D gene uncertain. V dropped 1 base and J dropped 3 bases, with 7 bases sitting between them. CDR3 size: 12 residues. CDR1 and CDR2 (germline): SQVTM, ANQGSEA. CDR3 coding DNA: TGCAGCGTTGAAGCCGGCGGCTACGAGCAGTACTTC. Its translation is CSVEAGGYEQYF.

This clone was counted ten times or more. The rearrangement joins TRBV11-3 to TRBJ2-2; D might be TRBD2 (7 bases). V dropped 3 bases and J dropped 4 bases, with 12 bases sitting between them. Germline assignment: CDR1 SGHNT and CDR2 YENEEA. The CDR3 contains 15 residues. The CDR3 spells CASSLRGRGTGELFF. The CDR3 coding sequence is TGTGCCAGCAGCTTGCGGGGGCGAGGCACCGGGGAGCTGTTTTTT.

The chain recombines TRBV9 with TRBJ1-1; possible D gene TRBD1, 5 bases. CDR1 is SGDLS and CDR2 is YYNGEE in the germline V gene. The CDR3 is 13 amino acids. Trimming took 0 bases from V and 5 from J, leaving 8 bases between them. The CDR3 region has the DNA TGTGCCAGCAGCGTAGGGGGCAGGACTGAAGCTTTCTTT. This gives the protein CASSVGGRTEAFF.

V is TRBV4-1 and J is TRBJ1-2; tentatively, D is TRBD1 (5 bases). Trimming removed 2 bases at V and 10 bases at J, with 23 bases between. The CDR3 covers 16 residues. Germline-derived CDR1 and CDR2 are MGHRA and YSYEKL. The CDR3 loop reads CASSQKVDQGLIDYTF. The DNA of the CDR3 is TGCGCCAGCAGCCAAAAGGTAGATCAGGGTTTGATAGACTACACCTTC.

This clone was seen a single time. V usage is TRBV18 and J usage is TRBJ1-4, with D hard to call. The germline V and J ends were trimmed by 5 bases and 0 bases, with 13 bases remaining between them. The germline gives CDR1 KGHSH, CDR2 LQKENI. CDR3 size: 16 residues. CDR3 DNA: TGTGCCAGCTCAGCAGCCTCCCTTGCAACTAATGAAAAACTGTTTTTT. Protein product: CASSAASLATNEKLFF.